One and the same sample provided the 31 T cell receptor beta chains below, sequenced in a study of cytomegalovirus exposure and HLA in healthy donors. PCR amplification relied on 60 Vbeta primers (plus 13 Jbeta primers). Libraries were prepared by immunoSEQ multiplex PCR; TCRdb keeps only in-frame clonotypes and omits some of them. The sample yields over 110,000 clones, roughly 78% seen once. What was sequenced was PBMCs. The receptors were sampled from a female donor in good health and CMV-seronegative.

V usage is TRBV5-1 and J usage is TRBJ2-1; 7 bases align to TRBD1. This CDR3 is 18 amino acids long. Trimming removed 2 bases from V and 4 bases from J; junction bases left unmatched: 15. Germline loops: CDR1 SGHRS, CDR2 YFSETQ. CDR3 loop: CASSFMGSSGQIYNEQFF. The CDR3 coding sequence is TGCGCCAGCAGCTTTATGGGCTCTTCGGGACAGATATACAATGAGCAGTTCTTC.

V usage is TRBV6-1 and J usage is TRBJ1-2; 9 bases line up with TRBD1. CDR1 is MNHNS, CDR2 SASEGT, per germline. V lost 6 bases, J lost 8 bases, and 13 bases stayed unmatched. The CDR3 runs to 15 residues. The CDR3 DNA follows: TGTGCCAGCAGGACATCCGGGACAGGGACTAGAGGCTACACCTTC. It is translated as CASRTSGTGTRGYTF.

The chain recombines TRBV4-1 with TRBJ1-2, with 9 bases that match TRBD1. Germline-derived CDR1 and CDR2 are MGHRA and YSYEKL. J lost 6 bases, V lost 10 bases, and 9 bases had no gene match. There are 13 residues in the CDR3. DNA of the CDR3: TGCGCCACTTTTGGACAGGGGAAACATGGCTACACCTTC. Encoded protein: CATFGQGKHGYTF.

V and J are TRBV28 and TRBJ1-4; tentative D call: TRBD1 (5 bases). V shed 5 bases and J shed 8 bases, with 27 bases lying between them. The length of the CDR3 is 18 residues. CDR1 is MDHEN, CDR2 SYDVKM, per germline. DNA of the CDR3: TGTGCCAGCAGTCCGCATTTAGGAGTCCCAGGCCGGGGGGAAAAACTGTTTTTT. Protein sequence: CASSPHLGVPGRGEKLFF.

The gene calls are TRBV28 and TRBJ1-1; 9 nucleotides agree with TRBD1. Germline V gene sequence: CDR1 MDHEN, CDR2 SYDVKM. The CDR3 consists of 16 residues. Unmatched junction bases numbered 8, after V lost 5 bases and J lost 1 base. The CDR3 here is CASSDLQGARNTEAFF. The CDR3 coding sequence is TGTGCCAGCAGTGACTTACAGGGGGCAAGGAACACTGAAGCTTTCTTT.

V gene TRBV30 combines with J gene TRBJ1-2; tentatively, D is TRBD1 (6 bases). The germline gives CDR1 GTSNPN, CDR2 SVGIG (reference sequence). With 3 bases removed from V and 5 bases from J, the gap between germline ends came to 16 bases. The CDR3 is 14 residues long. The CDR3 coding sequence is TGTGCCTGGAGGAGGGGTGGGCAGGGGTATGGCTACACCTTC. It specifies CAWRRGGQGYGYTF.

The chain carries TRBV5-1 and TRBJ2-7, with D possibly TRBD2 on 5 matching bases. The CDR3 extends over 12 amino acids. V shed 0 bases and J shed 7 bases, with 8 bases lying between them. CDR1 is SGHRS, CDR2 YFSETQ, per germline. CDR3 nucleotides: TGCGCCAGCAGCTTGGCCTCGGGGGAGCAGTACTTC. Translating gives CASSLASGEQYF.

This chain connects TRBV27 to TRBJ2-7; 11 bases align to TRBD1. CDR3 length equals 13 residues. The ends lost 6 bases at V and 6 bases at J; junction bases unmatched: 4. CDR1 MNHEY and CDR2 SMNVEV come from the germline V gene (reference sequence). CDR3 DNA: TGTGCCAGCAGCTGGGACAGGGGGGGCGAGCAGTACTTC. This gives the protein CASSWDRGGEQYF.

V gene TRBV30 combines with J gene TRBJ2-3; D is perhaps TRBD1 (5 bases). Germline V gene lookup returns CDR1 GTSNPN and CDR2 SVGIG (reference sequence). The V gene lost 1 base and the J gene lost 11 bases, with 10 bases spanning the gap. The CDR3 sequence is 11 residues long. CDR3: CAWSEGWEQYF. The CDR3, as DNA: TGTGCCTGGAGTGAGGGGTGGGAGCAGTATTTT.

This clone came up a few times. This rearrangement joins TRBV27 to TRBJ2-1; no reliable D call. The CDR3 sequence is 14 residues long. The germline V gene has CDR1 MNHEY and CDR2 SMNVEV (reference sequence). Trimming took 5 bases from V and 6 from J, leaving 14 bases between them. CDR3 in amino acids: CASSPLNRSNEQFF. The CDR3 DNA sequence: TGTGCCAGCAGTCCCCTGAACCGCAGCAATGAGCAGTTCTTC.

This chain's CDR3 is CASLNTEAFF. CDR3 coding DNA: TGTGCCAGCCTAAACACTGAAGCTTTCTTT. This chain connects TRBV6-1 to TRBJ1-1; D gene ambiguous. Germline V gene data show CDR1 as MNHNS and CDR2 as SASEGT. Trimming took 8 bases from V and 2 from J, leaving 3 bases between them. This CDR3 region has 10 residues.

This chain connects TRBV7-2 to TRBJ2-5, with a weak D call TRBD2 (6 bases). Germline assignment: CDR1 SGHTA and CDR2 FQGNSA. The CDR3 extends over 14 amino acids. V was shortened by 5 bases and J by 5 bases, with 15 bases between the two germline ends. CDR3 DNA sequence: TGTGCCAGCAGCCGTAGGGGACTGAGGGAGACCCAGTACTTC. Its translation is CASSRRGLRETQYF.

The CDR3: CASSSRSGGRSGETQYF. In nucleotides, the CDR3 is TGTGCCAGCAGTTCTAGGAGCGGGGGACGAAGCGGAGAGACCCAGTACTTC. This rearrangement joins TRBV2 to TRBJ2-5; 8 bases match TRBD2. The CDR3 runs 17 residues. Per germline, CDR1 SNHLY and CDR2 FYNNEI. Germline trimming cut 5 bases from V and 4 bases from J; bases unmatched to any gene: 15.

The V gene is TRBV6-1, the J gene TRBJ1-5; TRBD1 agrees at 9 bases. V lost 11 bases to trimming and J lost 3 bases; unmatched junction nucleotides: 5. The germline V gene has CDR1 MNHNS and CDR2 SASEGT. CDR3 size: 13 residues. CDR3 DNA: TGTGCCGCACAGGGGGCTATCAATCAGCCCCAGCATTTT. Amino acids: CAAQGAINQPQHF.

The V and J genes are TRBV5-4 and TRBJ1-1; 8 bases are shared with TRBD1. Trimming at V came to 0 bases and at J to 1 base, leaving 5 bases not matched to a gene. CDR1 SGHNT and CDR2 YYREEE come from the germline V gene (reference sequence). This CDR3 is built from 16 residues. The chain's CDR3 is CASSLGQGAANTEAFF. The CDR3, as DNA: TGTGCCAGCAGCTTGGGCCAGGGGGCCGCGAACACTGAAGCTTTCTTT.

This rearrangement joins TRBV7-2 to TRBJ2-7; 7 bases line up with TRBD1. The CDR3 is made up of 15 amino acids. Unmatched junction bases numbered 6, after V lost 2 bases and J lost 2 bases. Germline lookup yields CDR1 SGHTA and CDR2 FQGNSA. In nucleotides, the CDR3 is TGTGCCAGCAGCTTATCGGGGACAGAAACCTACGAGCAGTACTTC. Protein: CASSLSGTETYEQYF.

This rearrangement joins TRBV18 to TRBJ1-2; 8 nucleotides align to TRBD1. In germline, CDR1 is KGHSH, CDR2 LQKENI. The V gene end was trimmed by 3 bases and the J gene end by 7 bases; junction bases not matched to a gene: 10. This CDR3 has 15 amino acids. CDR3 sequence (DNA): TGTGCCAGCTCACCGCTGGACAGGGCTCCCTTTGGCTACACCTTC. Amino acid sequence: CASSPLDRAPFGYTF.

The rearrangement links TRBV7-9 to TRBJ2-5; D is perhaps TRBD1 (6 bases). From germline, CDR1 is SEHNR and CDR2 FQNEAQ (reference sequence). This CDR3 comprises 17 residues. Deletions cut 2 bases from V and 4 bases from J, with 20 bases between. The CDR3 is CASSLLPQGMKSETQYF. The CDR3 region has the DNA TGTGCCAGCAGCTTACTGCCACAGGGTATGAAATCAGAGACCCAGTACTTC.

The rearrangement links TRBV7-3 to TRBJ2-1, with 11 bases that match TRBD1. The CDR3 totals 13 residues. V lost 2 bases, J lost 9 bases, and 0 bases stayed unmatched. The germline gives CDR1 SGHTA, CDR2 FQGTGA. The CDR3 protein is CASSLGTGGEQFF. In DNA, the CDR3 is TGTGCCAGCAGCTTAGGGACAGGGGGTGAGCAGTTCTTC. Based on the CDR3 plus reference TRBV7-3 and TRBJ2-1, the full variable domain is GAGVSQTPSNKVTEKGKYVELRCDPISGHTALYWYRQSLGQGPEFLIYFQGTGAADDSGLPNDRFFAVRPEGSVSTLKIQRTERGDSAVYLCASSLGTGGEQFFGPGTRLTVL.

There are a few counts of this clone. This chain links TRBV29-1 with TRBJ2-1, with 12 nucleotides matching TRBD2. Germline V gene data show CDR1 as SQVTM and CDR2 as ANQGSEA. CDR3 length: 14 amino acids. Losses at the gene ends were 6 bases for V and 6 bases for J; bases not matched to a gene: 6. CDR3 residues: CSVRGLAGSNEQFF. The DNA for the CDR3 is TGCAGCGTCCGAGGACTAGCGGGAAGCAATGAGCAGTTCTTC.

This clone has only one observation. CDR3 residues: CASSLEGVPSYGYTF. CDR3 DNA sequence: TGTGCCAGCAGTTTAGAAGGGGTTCCGAGCTATGGCTACACCTTC. The V call is TRBV27, the J call TRBJ1-2, with a possible D match to TRBD1 (5 bases). The CDR3 has 15 residues. Germline CDR1 reads MNHEY; CDR2 reads SMNVEV (reference sequence). Trimming removed 2 bases from V and 4 bases from J, with 14 bases in between.

This rearrangement joins TRBV11-2 to TRBJ1-2, with D perhaps TRBD1 (6 bases). Germline loops: CDR1 SGHAT, CDR2 FQNNGV. Trimming took off 5 bases at V and 5 bases at J, with 18 bases between the two ends. The CDR3 contains 15 residues. CDR3 DNA: TGTGCCAGCAGCGGCAGACAGGATTGGATATATGGCTACACCTTC. Amino acids: CASSGRQDWIYGYTF.

The rearrangement joins TRBV5-6 to TRBJ1-6; 7 bases line up with TRBD1. The germline V gene has CDR1 SGHDT and CDR2 YYEEEE. Trimming at V came to 4 bases and at J to 12 bases, leaving 10 bases not matched to a gene. The CDR3 sequence is 14 residues long. CDR3 DNA sequence: TGTGCCAGCAGCCTAGAGAGGGCAGGGGGACCCCTCCACTTT. This encodes CASSLERAGGPLHF.

This clone was detected only once. The V gene is TRBV4-2, the J gene TRBJ1-1; TRBD1 matches at 7 bases. CDR3 length: 15 residues. With V trimmed by 3 bases and J by 5 bases, 9 bases remained unmatched. From germline, CDR1 is LGHNA and CDR2 YNFKEQ. The CDR3 spells CASSHSTGLRTEAFF. The CDR3 nucleotides read TGTGCCAGCAGCCATTCGACAGGGCTGAGGACTGAAGCTTTCTTT.

Details on this clone: A much larger clone differs by one base, so this may be a read error. The J gene is TRBJ1-1, the V gene TRBV27; TRBD1 is a possible D gene (5 bases). The V end lost 3 bases, the J end lost 0 bases, and 8 bases lay between the germline ends. Per the germline V gene, CDR1 is MNHEY and CDR2 is SMNVEV (reference sequence). The CDR3 consists of 14 residues. CDR3: CASSFGGVNTEAFF. In DNA form, the CDR3 reads TGTGCCAGCAGTTTCGGGGGGGTGAACACTGAAGCTTTCTTT.

The genes are TRBV29-1 and TRBJ2-7; 8 positions agree with TRBD1. This CDR3 spans 14 amino acids. After removal of 0 bases from V and 8 bases from J, the junction contained 9 bases not matched to a gene. Per germline, CDR1 SQVTM and CDR2 ANQGSEA. The CDR3 bases are TGCAGCGTTGAAGATGTGGGTGACAGGGGCAAGCAGTACTTC. Amino acid sequence: CSVEDVGDRGKQYF.

This rearrangement joins TRBV6-5 to TRBJ2-1; TRBD2 is a possible D gene (5 bases). V was trimmed by 5 bases and J by 6 bases, leaving 17 bases between them. Germline V CDR1 and CDR2: MNHEY, SVGAGI. This CDR3 spans 15 amino acids. This CDR3 reads CASSSGGSGSNEQFF. The CDR3 coding sequence is TGTGCCAGCAGTAGTGGAGGATCCGGGTCCAATGAGCAGTTCTTC.

The chain uses TRBV9 and TRBJ1-1, with unresolved D. CDR1 and CDR2 from the germline V gene are SGDLS and YYNGEE. This CDR3 region has 15 residues. The V end was cut by 2 bases, the J end by 6 bases, with 17 bases between. The CDR3 bases are TGTGCCAGCAGCGTTGGCTGGGCCTCTAGCGCTGAAGCTTTCTTT. The encoded protein is CASSVGWASSAEAFF.

The chain links TRBV28 to TRBJ2-7, with 8 nucleotides matching TRBD2. The CDR3 contains 16 residues. The J segment lost 2 bases and the V segment lost 5 bases, leaving 11 bases of the junction unmatched. The V gene's germline CDR1 is MDHEN and CDR2 SYDVKM. CDR3 sequence: CASSPGSGRPTYEQYF. The CDR3 DNA is TGTGCCAGCAGTCCGGGGAGCGGGAGACCTACCTACGAGCAGTACTTC.

The chain couples TRBV7-3 to TRBJ1-5, with 7 bases that match TRBD1. CDR3 length equals 19 residues. Germline V CDR1 and CDR2: SGHTA, FQGTGA. The junction had 11 bases not matched to a gene; V was cut back by 0 bases and J by 0 bases. CDR3 residues: CASSLTSAGGRSSNQPQHF. The DNA for the CDR3 is TGTGCCAGCAGCTTAACATCGGCAGGGGGAAGGTCTAGCAATCAGCCCCAGCATTTT.

This chain connects TRBV27 to TRBJ2-7, with TRBD2 matching 7 bases. Trimming cost V 3 bases and J 1 base; bases outside gene matches: 3. The CDR3 contains 14 residues. Germline CDR1 is MNHEY and CDR2 is SMNVEV (reference sequence). The CDR3 coding sequence is TGTGCCAGCAGTTTCAGCGGGACGTCCTACGAGCAGTACTTC. This encodes CASSFSGTSYEQYF.